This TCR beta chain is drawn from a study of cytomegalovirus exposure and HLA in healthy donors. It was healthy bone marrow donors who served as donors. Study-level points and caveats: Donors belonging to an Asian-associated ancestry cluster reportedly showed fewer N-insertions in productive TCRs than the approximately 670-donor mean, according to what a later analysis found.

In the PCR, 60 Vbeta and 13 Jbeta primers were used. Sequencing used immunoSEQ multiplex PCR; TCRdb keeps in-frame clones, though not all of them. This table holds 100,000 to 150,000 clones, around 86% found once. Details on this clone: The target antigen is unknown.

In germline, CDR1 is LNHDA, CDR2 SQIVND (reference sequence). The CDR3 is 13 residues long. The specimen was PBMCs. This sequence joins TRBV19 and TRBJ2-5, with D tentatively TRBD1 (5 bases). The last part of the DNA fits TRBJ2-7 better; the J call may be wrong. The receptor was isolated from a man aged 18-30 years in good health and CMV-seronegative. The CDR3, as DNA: TGTGCCAGTAGCCGATTGTTGGGGCCCGAGCAGTACTTC. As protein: CASSRLLGPEQYF.